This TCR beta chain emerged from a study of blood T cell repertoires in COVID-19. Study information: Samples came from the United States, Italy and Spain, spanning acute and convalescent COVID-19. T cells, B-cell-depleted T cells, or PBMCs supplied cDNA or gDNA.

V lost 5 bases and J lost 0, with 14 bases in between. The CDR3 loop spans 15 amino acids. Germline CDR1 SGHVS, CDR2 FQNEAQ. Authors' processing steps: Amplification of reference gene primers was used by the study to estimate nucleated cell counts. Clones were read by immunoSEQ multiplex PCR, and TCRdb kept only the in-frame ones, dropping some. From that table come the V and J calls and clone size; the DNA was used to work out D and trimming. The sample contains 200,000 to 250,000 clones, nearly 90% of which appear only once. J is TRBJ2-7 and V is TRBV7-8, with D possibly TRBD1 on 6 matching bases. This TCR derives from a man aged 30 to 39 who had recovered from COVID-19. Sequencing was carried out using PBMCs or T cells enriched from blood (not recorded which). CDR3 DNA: TGTGCCAGCAGCCCTCATCAGGGGCCCTCCTACGAGCAGTACTTC. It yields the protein CASSPHQGPSYEQYF.